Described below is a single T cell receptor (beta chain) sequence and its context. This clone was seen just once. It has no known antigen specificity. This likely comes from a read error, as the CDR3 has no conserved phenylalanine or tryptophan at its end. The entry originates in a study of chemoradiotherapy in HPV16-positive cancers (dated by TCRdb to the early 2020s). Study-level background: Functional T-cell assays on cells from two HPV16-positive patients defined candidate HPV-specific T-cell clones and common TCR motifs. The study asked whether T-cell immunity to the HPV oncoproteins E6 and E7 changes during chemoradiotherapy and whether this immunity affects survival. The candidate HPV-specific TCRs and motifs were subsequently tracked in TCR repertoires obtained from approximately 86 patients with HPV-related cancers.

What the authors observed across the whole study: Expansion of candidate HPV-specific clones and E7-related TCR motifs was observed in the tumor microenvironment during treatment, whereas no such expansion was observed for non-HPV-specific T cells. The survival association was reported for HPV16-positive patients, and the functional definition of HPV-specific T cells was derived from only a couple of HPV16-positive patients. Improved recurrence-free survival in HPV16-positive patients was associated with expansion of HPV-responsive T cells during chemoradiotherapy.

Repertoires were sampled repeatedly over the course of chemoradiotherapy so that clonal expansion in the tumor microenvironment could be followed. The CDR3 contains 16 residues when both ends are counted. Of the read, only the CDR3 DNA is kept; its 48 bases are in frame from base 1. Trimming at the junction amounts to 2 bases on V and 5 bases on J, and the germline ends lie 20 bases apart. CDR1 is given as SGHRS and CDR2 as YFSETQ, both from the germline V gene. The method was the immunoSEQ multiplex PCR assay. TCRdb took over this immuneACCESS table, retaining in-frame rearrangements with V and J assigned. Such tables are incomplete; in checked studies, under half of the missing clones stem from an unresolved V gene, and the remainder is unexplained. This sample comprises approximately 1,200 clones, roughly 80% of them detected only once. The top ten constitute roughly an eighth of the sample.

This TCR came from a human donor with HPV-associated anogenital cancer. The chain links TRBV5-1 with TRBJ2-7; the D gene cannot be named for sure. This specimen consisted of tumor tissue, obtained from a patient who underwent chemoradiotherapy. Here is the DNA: TGCGCCAGCAGCTTAGGGCGAACTACCACCACGGACGAGCAGTACCTC. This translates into CASSLGRTTTTDEQYL.